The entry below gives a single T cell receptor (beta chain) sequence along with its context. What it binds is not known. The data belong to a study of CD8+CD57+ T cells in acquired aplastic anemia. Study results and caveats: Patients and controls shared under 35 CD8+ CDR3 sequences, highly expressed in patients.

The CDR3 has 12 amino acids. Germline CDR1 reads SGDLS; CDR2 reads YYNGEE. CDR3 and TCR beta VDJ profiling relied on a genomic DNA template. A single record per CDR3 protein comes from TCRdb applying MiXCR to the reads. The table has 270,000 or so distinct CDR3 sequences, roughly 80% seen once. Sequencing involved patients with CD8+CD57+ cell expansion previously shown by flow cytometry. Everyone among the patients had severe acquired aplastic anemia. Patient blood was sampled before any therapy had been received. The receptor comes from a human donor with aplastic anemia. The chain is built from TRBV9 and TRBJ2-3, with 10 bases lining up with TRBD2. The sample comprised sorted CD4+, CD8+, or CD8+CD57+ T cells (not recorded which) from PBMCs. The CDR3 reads CGLAGGPDTQYF. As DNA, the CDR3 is TGTGGCTTAGCGGGAGGTCCCGATACGCAGTATTTT.